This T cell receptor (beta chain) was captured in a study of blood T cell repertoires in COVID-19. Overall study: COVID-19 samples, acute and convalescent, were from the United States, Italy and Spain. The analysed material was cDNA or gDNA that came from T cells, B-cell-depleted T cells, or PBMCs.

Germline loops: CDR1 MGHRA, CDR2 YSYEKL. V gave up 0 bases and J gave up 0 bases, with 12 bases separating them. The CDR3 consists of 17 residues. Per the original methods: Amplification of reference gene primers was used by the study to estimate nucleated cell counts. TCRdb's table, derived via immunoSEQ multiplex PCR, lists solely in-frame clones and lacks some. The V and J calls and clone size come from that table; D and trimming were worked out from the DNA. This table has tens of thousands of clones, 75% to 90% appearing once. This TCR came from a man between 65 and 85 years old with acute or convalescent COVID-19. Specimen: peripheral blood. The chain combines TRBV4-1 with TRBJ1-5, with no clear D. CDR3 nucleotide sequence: TGCGCCAGCAGCCAAGATCTGGGCGTCTATAGCAATCAGCCCCAGCATTTT. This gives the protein CASSQDLGVYSNQPQHF.